What follows are 18 T cell receptor beta chains derived from one specimen sequenced in a study of human T cells and chemical hapten exposure (dated by TCRdb to about 2021). The library was prepared using RACE. Sequencing was performed on a NextSeq 500. In TCRdb, the public reads were trimmed at Q25 with fastp and aligned with MiXCR, with productive beta chains retained. Each CDR3 protein gets just one entry, which takes the most common genes and DNA from the rows behind it. The sample table lists approximately 84,000 distinct CDR3 sequences, about 10% of them with a count of one. The ten largest clonotypes hold 2% to 2.5% of the sample. According to the study, the label for this sample's time point signals: patch test 2, 6 weeks after DPC sensitization. Per the publication, the treatment or condition label means: therapeutic diphenylcyclopropenone sensitization with weekly scalp DPC. The material was whole blood, obtained in connection with sensitization to the hapten diphenylcyclopropenone (DPC). The receptor set was obtained from a woman in her twenties or thirties with alopecia areata. Some clones in this sample may be carry-over from other donors' samples.

The V and J genes are TRBV3-1 and TRBJ2-1; D uncertain. The CDR3 spans 14 residues. Germline V lookup: CDR1 LGHDT, CDR2 YNNKEL (reference sequence). V lost 1 base to trimming and J lost 3 bases, with 7 bases between them. The CDR3 reads CASSQARYYNEQFF. As DNA, the CDR3 is TGTGCCAGCAGCCAAGCTCGGTACTACAATGAGCAGTTCTTC.

The chain joins TRBV25-1 to TRBJ1-2, with TRBD1 as a possible D gene (5 bases). Germline assignment: CDR1 MGHDK and CDR2 SYGVNS. Trimming cost V 2 bases and J 8 bases, with 9 bases left between them. The CDR3 length is 12 residues. CDR3 in DNA: TGTGCCAGCAGTGAAAGGGGCAACGGCTACACCTTC. Its protein is CASSERGNGYTF.

This clonotype was detected many times. V usage is TRBV20-1 and J usage is TRBJ2-3; either TRBD1 or TRBD2 may supply D (5 bases each). This CDR3 region has 12 residues. Germline-derived CDR1 and CDR2 are DFQATT and SNEGSKA (reference sequence). CDR3 sequence: CTTGGGTDTQYF. The CDR3 nucleotides are TGCACTACAGGTGGGGGAACAGATACGCAGTATTTT.

Only a few counts were recorded for this clonotype. This sequence joins TRBV21-1 and TRBJ1-2; no DNA check was done on the table's D call, TRBD1. TRBV21-1 is noted as a pseudogene. The CDR3 loop spans 15 amino acids. CDR3 DNA: TGTGCCAGCAACCAGGAGGGAGAGAAGACAGGGAAGTCCACCTTC. Its protein is CASNQEGEKTGKSTF.

This clonotype came up a few times. V is TRBV5-6 and J is TRBJ1-4, with D hard to call. Germline-derived CDR1 and CDR2 are SGHDT and YYEEEE. Trimming removed 0 bases at V and 10 bases at J, with 16 bases between. The CDR3 has 15 residues. The CDR3 reads CASSLAMLRGAKLFF. DNA for the CDR3: TGTGCCAGCAGCTTGGCGATGCTTCGGGGTGCAAAACTGTTTTTT.

This clonotype appeared many times. Here the CDR3 DNA reads TGTGCCAGCAGCTTAGACAAGAAGCCCCCCGGGACAGGGGGCCTTAGCGGGAAAAATGAGCAGTTCTTC. Its protein product is CASSLDKKPPGTGGLSGKNEQFF. The V and J genes are TRBV11-2 and TRBJ2-1; 12 positions agree with TRBD1. The V segment lost 0 bases and the J segment 7 bases; nucleotides outside the gene matches: 25. Germline assignment: CDR1 SGHAT and CDR2 FQNNGV. The CDR3 is made up of 23 amino acids.

V gene TRBV14 combines with J gene TRBJ1-2, with a weak D call TRBD1 (6 bases). The CDR3 has 14 amino acids. The V end was cut by 7 bases, the J end by 5 bases, with 17 bases between. Looked up from germline, CDR1 is SGHDN and CDR2 is FVKESK. The CDR3 region is CASTPGQIRYGYTF. The CDR3 DNA reads TGTGCCAGCACCCCCGGACAGATCCGATATGGCTACACCTTC.

This clonotype occurred many times. V and J are TRBV6-2 or TRBV6-3 and TRBJ2-2, with D possibly matching TRBD2 (6 bases). V lost 4 bases to trimming and J lost 7 bases, with 10 bases between them. This CDR3 comprises 13 residues. CDR1 is MNHEY, CDR2 SVGEGT, per germline. This CDR3 is CASSSDYVGELFF. In DNA form, the CDR3 reads TGTGCCAGCAGTTCGGACTATGTCGGGGAGCTGTTTTTT.

This clonotype showed up many times. CDR3 sequence: CASSPTSGGTDTQYF. CDR3 nucleotides: TGTGCCAGCAGCCCGACTAGCGGGGGCACAGATACGCAGTATTTT. The rearrangement joins TRBV6-2 or TRBV6-3 to TRBJ2-3, with 11 positions matching TRBD2. V was clipped by 6 bases and J by 1 base; unmatched bases: 3. Per the germline V gene, CDR1 is MNHEY and CDR2 is SVGEGT. The CDR3 contains 15 residues.

At least ten counts were recorded for this clonotype. The chain carries TRBV7-8 and TRBJ2-1; TRBD2 agrees at 8 bases. The CDR3 has 15 amino acids. In germline, CDR1 is SGHVS, CDR2 FQNEAQ. V shed 5 bases and J 6 bases; nucleotides not matched to a gene: 9. The CDR3 region has the DNA TGTGCCAGCAGCCAGCCCGGGACTAGGCGCAATGAGCAGTTCTTC. Protein sequence: CASSQPGTRRNEQFF.

At least ten counts were recorded for this clonotype. V usage is TRBV20-1 and J usage is TRBJ2-3, with D perhaps TRBD1 (6 bases). The CDR3 length is 13 residues. With 1 base removed from V and 6 bases from J, the gap between germline ends came to 11 bases. The germline CDR1 and CDR2 sequences are DFQATT and SNEGSKA (reference sequence). In DNA, the CDR3 is TGCAGTGCTAGAGTTGTCCAGGGGGATACGCAGTATTTT. It yields the protein CSARVVQGDTQYF.

This clonotype was counted ten times or more. This rearrangement joins TRBV4-3 to TRBJ2-6; TRBD1 might be the D (6 bases). Germline CDR1 is LGHNA and CDR2 is YSLEER. CDR3 size: 16 residues. Trimming took off 2 bases at V and 1 base at J, with 9 bases between the two ends. CDR3 sequence: CASSQLQGSGANVLTF. The CDR3 nucleotides are TGCGCCAGCAGCCAACTACAGGGTTCTGGGGCCAACGTCCTGACTTTC.

This clonotype is medium-sized. The chain carries TRBV28 and TRBJ1-6; D unresolved. The CDR3 totals 17 residues. The V and J ends lost 5 bases and 4 bases respectively, with 18 bases between them. The V gene's germline CDR1 is MDHEN and CDR2 SYDVKM. CDR3 region: CASSTLEWVVYNSPLHF. In DNA form, the CDR3 reads TGTGCCAGCAGTACTTTAGAATGGGTGGTGTATAATTCACCCCTCCACTTT.

This clonotype is a singleton in its sample. A much larger clonotype is one base distant, so this may be a read error. Given the absence of the conserved phenylalanine or tryptophan at the CDR3 end, a read error is likely. The V and J genes are TRBV7-9 and TRBJ2-3, with D perhaps TRBD1 (5 bases). Germline loops: CDR1 SEHNR, CDR2 FQNEAQ (reference sequence). V was pared by 4 bases and J by 4 bases, with 6 bases between. The CDR3 runs 12 residues. DNA of the CDR3: TGTGCCAGCAGCTGGGGCCCAGATACGCAGTATTCT. This encodes CASSWGPDTQYS.

This clonotype was counted many times. V usage is TRBV6-5 and J usage is TRBJ1-4, with unresolved D. Trimming shortened V by 6 bases and J by 0 bases, and 8 bases separated the two germline ends. Per germline, CDR1 MNHEY and CDR2 SVGAGI. This CDR3 is built from 14 residues. The CDR3: CASSPLATNEKLFF. DNA for the CDR3: TGTGCCAGCAGCCCCTTAGCAACTAATGAAAAACTGTTTTTT.

This clonotype was observed at least ten times. This chain uses TRBV9 with TRBJ2-3; TRBD2 agrees at 11 bases. J lost 2 bases, V lost 1 base, and 9 bases had no gene match. This CDR3 has 18 amino acids. Germline-derived CDR1 and CDR2 are SGDLS and YYNGEE. The CDR3 DNA reads as TGTGCCAGCAGCGTAAGGGGACTAGCGGAGAAATCCACAGATACGCAGTATTTT. Residues: CASSVRGLAEKSTDTQYF.

This clonotype was seen more than once but under ten times. V gene TRBV5-6 combines with J gene TRBJ2-2; TRBD2 aligns across 14 bases. The germline V gene encodes CDR1 SGHDT and CDR2 YYEEEE. The CDR3 has 17 residues. After removal of 2 bases from V and 4 bases from J, the junction contained 4 bases not matched to a gene. CDR3 loop: CASSFGLAGGGTGELFF. CDR3 DNA: TGTGCCAGCAGCTTTGGACTAGCGGGAGGAGGCACCGGGGAGCTGTTTTTT. Complete variable domain (other parts from reference TRBV5-6 and TRBJ2-2): DAGVTQSPTHLIKTRGQQVTLRCSPKSGHDTVSWYQQALGQGPQFIFQYYEEEERQRGNFPDRFSGHQFPNYSSELNVNALLLGDSALYLCASSFGLAGGGTGELFFGEGSRLTVL.

In its sample, this clonotype was seen many times. The rearrangement uses TRBV7-8 and TRBJ1-1; unclear D gene. The CDR3 totals 13 residues. CDR1 and CDR2 (germline): SGHVS, FQNEAQ. V shed 5 bases and J shed 4 bases, with 11 bases lying between them. CDR3 in DNA: TGTGCCAGCAGCCTCTACATCGGCACTGAAGCTTTCTTT. Encoded protein: CASSLYIGTEAFF.